The TCR beta chain described here comes from a study of T cell changes during pregnancy in multiple sclerosis. The CDR3 spans 15 residues. V lost 5 bases and J lost 5; bases outside the gene matches: 9. Germline CDR1 and CDR2: SGHAT and FQNNGV. Assay: immunoSEQ multiplex PCR; the TCRdb copy retains only in-frame clones and omits some. The sample records under 45,000 clones, 91% being singletons. This clone was seen only once. Here the sequenced sample was CD4+ T cells from peripheral blood mononuclear cells, taken in the second trimester of pregnancy. This sequence was found in a female donor in good health, enrolled as a control in a pregnancy study. The V and J genes are TRBV11-2 and TRBJ1-5, with 7 bases identical to TRBD1. The CDR3 region is CASSVGDSLYQPQHF. The CDR3, as DNA: TGTGCCAGCAGCGTAGGGGACAGCCTTTATCAGCCCCAGCATTTT.